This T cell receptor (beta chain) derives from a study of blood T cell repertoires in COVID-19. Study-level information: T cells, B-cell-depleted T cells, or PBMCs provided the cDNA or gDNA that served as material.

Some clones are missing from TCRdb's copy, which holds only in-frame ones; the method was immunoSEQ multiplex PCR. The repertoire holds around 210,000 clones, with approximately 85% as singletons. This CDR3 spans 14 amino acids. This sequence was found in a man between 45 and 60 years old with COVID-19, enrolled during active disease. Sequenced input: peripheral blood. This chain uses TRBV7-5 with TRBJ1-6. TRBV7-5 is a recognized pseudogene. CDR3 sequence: CARSRVTYNSPLHF. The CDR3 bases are TGTGCCAGAAGTCGGGTCACGTATAATTCACCCCTCCACTTT.